The entry that follows covers one T cell receptor beta chain sequence. As yet, its antigen is unknown. The PCR was carried out with 60 Vbeta primers and 13 Jbeta primers. Measured with immunoSEQ multiplex PCR; TCRdb has only the in-frame clones, and not every one. The data contain 120,000 to 150,000 clones, 65% to 85% of them singletons. This entry belongs to a study of cytomegalovirus exposure and HLA in healthy donors. Regarding the study as a whole: Some TCR beta chains (approximately 180 of them) were listed as cytomegalovirus-associated.

This clonotype was sampled from a woman in her forties in good health and CMV-seropositive. The sequencing sample was made of PBMCs.

CDR3 region: CASSQAPGGGGGSDTQYF. The CDR3 nucleotides read TGCGCCAGCAGCCAAGCCCCGGGAGGGGGGGGCGGCTCAGATACGCAGTATTTT. The rearrangement links TRBV4-1 to TRBJ2-3; 8 bases fit TRBD2. CDR3 length equals 18 residues. The germline CDR1 and CDR2 sequences are MGHRA and YSYEKL. J lost 4 bases, V lost 1 base, and 13 bases had no gene match.